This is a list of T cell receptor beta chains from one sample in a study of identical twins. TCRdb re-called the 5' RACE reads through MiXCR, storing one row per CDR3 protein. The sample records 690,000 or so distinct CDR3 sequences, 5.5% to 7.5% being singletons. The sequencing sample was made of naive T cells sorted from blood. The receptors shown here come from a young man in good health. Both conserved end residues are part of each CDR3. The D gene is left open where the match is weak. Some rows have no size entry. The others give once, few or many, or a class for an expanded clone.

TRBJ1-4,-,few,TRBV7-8,TGTGCCAGCAGCTCCCAGACAGGATCTAATGAAAAACTGTTTTTT,CASSSQTGSNEKLFF
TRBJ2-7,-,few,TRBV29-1,TGCAGCGTTCAAGAAGCGTCCTACGAGCAGTACTTC,CSVQEASYEQYF
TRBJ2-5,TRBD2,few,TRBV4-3,TGCGCCAGCAGCCCGGGGGGTTTGGCGGAGACCCAGTACTTC,CASSPGGLAETQYF
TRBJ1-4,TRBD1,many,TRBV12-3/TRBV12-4,TGTGCCAGCAGTCCAGGACAGGGGAATGAAAAACTGTTTTTT,CASSPGQGNEKLFF
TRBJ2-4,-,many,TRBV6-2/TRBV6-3,TGTGCCACCACGGGGGCGGACATTCAGTACTTC,CATTGADIQYF
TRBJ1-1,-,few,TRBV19,TGTGCCAGTATTCGGGGCGGAGAAGCTTTCTTT,CASIRGGEAFF
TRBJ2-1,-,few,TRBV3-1,TGTGCCAGCAGCCAAGATAGGCTAGCTATCACCAATGAGCAGTTCTTC,CASSQDRLAITNEQFF
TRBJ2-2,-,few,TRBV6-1,TGTGCCAGCAGCCAACAGGACCCGAACACCGGGGAGCTGTTTTTT,CASSQQDPNTGELFF
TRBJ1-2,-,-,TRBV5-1,TGCGCCAGCAGCTTGGGGCAGGAAGATGGCTACACCTTC,CASSLGQEDGYTF
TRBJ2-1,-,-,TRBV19,TGTGCCAGTAGTATCGGGACAATCAATGAGCAGTTCTTC,CASSIGTINEQFF
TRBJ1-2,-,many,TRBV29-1,TGCAGCGTTGGGTCTCCCTATGGCTACACCTTC,CSVGSPYGYTF
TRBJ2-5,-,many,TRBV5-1,TGCGCCAGCAGCTTTGACAGTGACCAAGAGACCCAGTACTTC,CASSFDSDQETQYF
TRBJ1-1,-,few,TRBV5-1,TGCGCCAGCAGGGTTTTGGGGTCCTTGGACACTGAAGCTTTCTTT,CASRVLGSLDTEAFF
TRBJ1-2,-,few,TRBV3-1,TGTGCCAGCAGCCAAGCGGCCCAAGGGGGCTACACCTTC,CASSQAAQGGYTF
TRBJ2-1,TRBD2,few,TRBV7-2,TGTGCCAGCAGCTTAGGGGTTAGCGGGAGGGCAGGAAATGAGCAGTTCTTC,CASSLGVSGRAGNEQFF
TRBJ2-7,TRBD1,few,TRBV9,TGTGCCAGCAGCAACTCCGGGACAGGCTACGAGCAGTACTTC,CASSNSGTGYEQYF
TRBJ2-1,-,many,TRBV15,TGTGCCACCAGCAGCCGGGGGGACAGGCTCAACAATGAGCAGTTCTTC,CATSSRGDRLNNEQFF
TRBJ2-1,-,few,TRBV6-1,TGTGCCGCAGGGGTAGCGGGTGGGGGCAATGAGCAGTTCTTC,CAAGVAGGGNEQFF
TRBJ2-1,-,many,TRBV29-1,TGCAGCGTCTCCCGGCGGGTCTCCTACAATGAGCAGTTCTTC,CSVSRRVSYNEQFF
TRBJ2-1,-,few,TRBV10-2,TGCGCCAGCAGGGGAATCGTCTACAATGAGCAGTTCTTC,CASRGIVYNEQFF
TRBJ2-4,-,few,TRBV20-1,TGCAGTGCTAGTCCCCGGACGCCCAAAAACATTCAGTACTTC,CSASPRTPKNIQYF
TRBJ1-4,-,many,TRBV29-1,TGCAGCGTTCAGCAGGGGTATGGAAAACTGTTTTTT,CSVQQGYGKLFF
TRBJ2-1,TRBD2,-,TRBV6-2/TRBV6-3,TGTGCCAGCAGTTACTCTATACTAGCGGGGAAGAACAATGAGCAGTTCTTC,CASSYSILAGKNNEQFF
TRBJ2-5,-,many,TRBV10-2,TGCGCCAGCCGGCGGGGCGGTTATGAGACCCAGTACTTC,CASRRGGYETQYF
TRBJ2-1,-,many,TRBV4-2,TGTGCCAGCAGCCAAGATATAGAGCAGTTCTTC,CASSQDIEQFF
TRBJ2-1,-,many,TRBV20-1,TGCAGTGCCGAATCGCCCAGGGACTGGGATGAGCAGTTCTTC,CSAESPRDWDEQFF
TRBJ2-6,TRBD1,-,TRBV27,TGTGCCAGCAGTTTATTCGGGACAGGGTTTAGCGGGGCCAACGTCCTGACTTTC,CASSLFGTGFSGANVLTF
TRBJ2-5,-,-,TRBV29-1,TGCAGCGTCGGGAGTTTGGAGACCCAGTACTTC,CSVGSLETQYF
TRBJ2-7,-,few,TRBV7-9,TGTGCCAGCAGCTTAGTTGTTTCGGCAGACTACGAGCAGTACTTC,CASSLVVSADYEQYF
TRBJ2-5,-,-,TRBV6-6,TGTGCCAGCAGTTACAATGTTCGGGAGACCCAGTACTTC,CASSYNVRETQYF
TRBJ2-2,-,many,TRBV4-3,TGCGCCAGCAGCCAAGACCCCGACGGAGGCGGGGAGCTGTTTTTT,CASSQDPDGGGELFF
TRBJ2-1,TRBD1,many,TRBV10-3,TGTGCCATAGGGACCGGGACAGGGTATAATGAGCAGTTCTTC,CAIGTGTGYNEQFF
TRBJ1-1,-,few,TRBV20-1,TGCAGTGCTGGAACACGGGAGAACACTGAAGCTTTCTTT,CSAGTRENTEAFF
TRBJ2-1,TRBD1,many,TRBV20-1,TGCAGTGCACCTGGACAGGGGGCCGGTGAGCAGTTCTTC,CSAPGQGAGEQFF
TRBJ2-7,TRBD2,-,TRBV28,TGTGCCAGCAGTTTGAGGACGCCTAGACTAGCGGGAGGGAAGAACGAGCAGTACTTC,CASSLRTPRLAGGKNEQYF
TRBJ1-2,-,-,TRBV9,TGTGCCAGCAGCGTAGAGAGGAACCCGTGGGGCTACACCTTC,CASSVERNPWGYTF
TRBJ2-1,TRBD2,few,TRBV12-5,TGTGCTAGTGGTTTGACCGGGACTAGCGGGAGAAATGAGCAGTTCTTC,CASGLTGTSGRNEQFF
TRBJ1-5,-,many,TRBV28,TGTGCCAGCCTGAGCTACAATCAGCCCCAGCATTTT,CASLSYNQPQHF
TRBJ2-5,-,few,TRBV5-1,TGCGCCAGCAGCTTCCGAGGGAGTAGTTCGGGAGAGACCCAGTACTTC,CASSFRGSSSGETQYF
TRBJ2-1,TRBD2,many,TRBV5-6,TGTGCCAGCAGCACCGTAGCGGGAGGCGATCTGTCGAACTACTTCAATGAGCAGTTCTTC,CASSTVAGGDLSNYFNEQFF
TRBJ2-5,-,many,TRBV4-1,TGCGCCAGCAGCCAAGTGGCAGGGGAGGAGACCCAGTACTTC,CASSQVAGEETQYF
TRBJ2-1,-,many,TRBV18,TGTGCCAGCACGCCCGGGACCACGTACAATGAGCAGTTCTTC,CASTPGTTYNEQFF
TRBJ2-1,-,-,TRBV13,TGTGCCAGCAGCTGGTCCGGGACATCGGACAATGAGCAGTTCTTC,CASSWSGTSDNEQFF
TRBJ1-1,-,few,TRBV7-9,TGTGCCAGCAGCTTACAGGCGTCGAACACTGAAGCTTTCTTT,CASSLQASNTEAFF
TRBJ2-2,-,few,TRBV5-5,TGTGCCAGCAGCCTCCCACAGGGAACGAACACCGGGGAGCTGTTTTTT,CASSLPQGTNTGELFF
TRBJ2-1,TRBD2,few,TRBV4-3,TGCGCCAGCAGCCTGCAATCGGGACTAGCGGGAGCTAGTGAGCAGTTCTTC,CASSLQSGLAGASEQFF
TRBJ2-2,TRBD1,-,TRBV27,TGTGCCAGCAGTCAGACAGGGGGCGAGTTGTTTTTT,CASSQTGGELFF
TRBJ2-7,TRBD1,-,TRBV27,TGTGCCAGCAGGCAGGGGGCTAGTTTCGAGCAGTACTTC,CASRQGASFEQYF
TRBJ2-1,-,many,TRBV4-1,TGCGCCAGCAGCCAAGTTGTCGGCGGGATGGAAGGCTATGAGCAGTTCTTC,CASSQVVGGMEGYEQFF
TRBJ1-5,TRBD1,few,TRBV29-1,TGCAGCGCAATGACAGGGGGCAACAATCAGCCCCAGCATTTT,CSAMTGGNNQPQHF
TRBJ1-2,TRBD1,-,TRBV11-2,TGTGCCAGCAGCCCCCCCGCGGGACAGAGATATGGCTACACCTTC,CASSPPAGQRYGYTF
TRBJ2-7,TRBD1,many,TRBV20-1,TGCAGTGCTAGAGGGCCCTTGGCAGGGGGTCGGTACGAGCAGTACTTC,CSARGPLAGGRYEQYF
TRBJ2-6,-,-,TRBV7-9,TGTGCCAGCAGCCGCCGAGTAGGGTCTGGGGCCAACGTCCTGACTTTC,CASSRRVGSGANVLTF
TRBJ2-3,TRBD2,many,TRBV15,TGTGCCACCAGCAGGGGACTAGCCCCGCAGTATTTT,CATSRGLAPQYF
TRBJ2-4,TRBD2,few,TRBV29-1,TGCAGCGTTGCGGCTAGCGGCCAAAACATTCAGTACTTC,CSVAASGQNIQYF
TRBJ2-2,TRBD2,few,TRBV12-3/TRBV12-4,TGTGCCAGCAGTTTGACTAGCGGGCCAGCCGGGGAGCTGTTTTTT,CASSLTSGPAGELFF
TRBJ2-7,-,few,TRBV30,TGTGCCTGGGGACGGGGCGAGCAGTACTTC,CAWGRGEQYF